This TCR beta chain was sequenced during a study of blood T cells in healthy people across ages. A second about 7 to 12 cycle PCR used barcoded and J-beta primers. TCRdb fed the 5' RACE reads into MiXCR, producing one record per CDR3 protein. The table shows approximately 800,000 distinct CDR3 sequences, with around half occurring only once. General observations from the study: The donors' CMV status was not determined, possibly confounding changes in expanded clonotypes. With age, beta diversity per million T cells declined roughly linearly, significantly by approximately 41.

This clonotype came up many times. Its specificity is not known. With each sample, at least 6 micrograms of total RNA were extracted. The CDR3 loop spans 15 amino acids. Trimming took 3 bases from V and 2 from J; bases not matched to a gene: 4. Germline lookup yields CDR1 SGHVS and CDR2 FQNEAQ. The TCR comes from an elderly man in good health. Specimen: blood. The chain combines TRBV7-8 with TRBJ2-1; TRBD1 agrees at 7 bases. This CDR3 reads CASSFIGTAYNEQFF. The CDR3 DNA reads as TGTGCCAGCAGCTTCATCGGGACAGCCTACAATGAGCAGTTCTTC. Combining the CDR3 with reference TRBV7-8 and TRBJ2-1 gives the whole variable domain GAGVSQSPRYKVAKRGQDVALRCDPISGHVSLFWYQQALGQGPEFLTYFQNEAQLDKSGLPSDRFFAERPEGSVSTLKIQRTQQEDSAVYLCASSFIGTAYNEQFFGPGTRLTVL.